This T cell receptor (beta chain) was recorded in a study of blood T cell repertoires in COVID-19. In the study overall: The samples span acute and convalescent COVID-19 from the United States, Italy and Spain. PBMCs, B-cell-depleted T cells, or T cells were the source of the cDNA or gDNA that made up the material.

Germline CDR1 is LGHDT and CDR2 is YNNKEL (reference sequence). Trimming pared 1 base from V and 15 bases from J, leaving 10 bases between. The CDR3 consists of 12 residues. Original analysis: Amplification with reference gene primers provided the estimates of nucleated cell counts. Data came from immunoSEQ multiplex PCR; TCRdb stores just in-frame clones and leaves some out. V and J calls and clone size follow that table, whereas D and trimming were derived from the DNA. The sample shows about 260,000 clones, over 80% of them seen only once. The clonotype comes from a woman aged 40 to 50 who had recovered from COVID-19. Sequences were obtained from peripheral blood. The chain employs TRBV3-1 (or the pseudogene TRBV3-2) and TRBJ1-6, with D unclear. The CDR3 region is CASSQVGGNLHF. The CDR3 nucleotides read TGTGCCAGCAGCCAAGTTGGCGGCAACCTCCACTTT.